The 7 T cell receptor beta chains below all came from one sample that was sequenced in a study of cytomegalovirus exposure and HLA in healthy donors. With 60 Vbeta and 13 Jbeta primers, the PCR was carried out. Some clones are missing from TCRdb's copy, which holds only in-frame ones; the method was immunoSEQ multiplex PCR. The sample records about 150,000 clones, less than 80% being singletons. Input material: PBMCs. The receptor set was obtained from a man aged 25-40 years in good health and CMV-seronegative.

The genes are TRBV28 and TRBJ2-7, with 9 bases aligning to TRBD2. Trimming at V came to 7 bases and at J to 2 bases, leaving 12 bases not matched to a gene. The CDR3 runs 16 residues. Germline V gives CDR1 MDHEN, CDR2 SYDVKM. Here the CDR3 DNA reads TGTGCCAGCACTGATAGGCTAGCGGGATCTACCTACGAGCAGTACTTC. Protein product: CASTDRLAGSTYEQYF.

This chain uses TRBV5-8 with TRBJ1-5; D is unresolved. The CDR3 is made up of 13 amino acids. In germline, CDR1 is SGHTS, CDR2 YDEGEE. V was clipped by 4 bases and J by 0 bases, with 5 bases between them. CDR3 bases: TGTGCCAGCAGCCAGTATAGCAATCAGCCCCAGCATTTT. It translates to CASSQYSNQPQHF.

J is TRBJ2-1 and V is TRBV7-2, with a possible D match to TRBD2 (6 bases). V lost 6 bases, J lost 4 bases, and 13 bases lay in between. CDR1 is SGHTA and CDR2 is FQGNSA in the germline V gene. The CDR3 is 14 residues long. The CDR3 spells CASSRDSNYNEQFF. Written as DNA, the CDR3 is TGTGCCAGCAGTCGGGACTCTAATTACAATGAGCAGTTCTTC.

The chain carries TRBV7-9 and TRBJ1-4, with TRBD1 matching 8 bases. J lost 8 bases, V lost 5 bases, and 10 bases had no gene match. The CDR3 spans 15 residues. Germline V gene data show CDR1 as SEHNR and CDR2 as FQNEAQ (reference sequence). CDR3: CASSPRGQGGEKLFF. The CDR3 DNA follows: TGTGCCAGCAGCCCGAGAGGACAGGGCGGCGAAAAACTGTTTTTT.

This chain links TRBV18 with TRBJ2-3; 8 bases match TRBD1. The J segment lost 0 bases and the V segment lost 4 bases, leaving 12 bases of the junction unmatched. This CDR3 is built from 18 residues. The germline V gene has CDR1 KGHSH and CDR2 LQKENI. CDR3 loop: CASSRTSSGQGSTDTQYF. CDR3 in DNA: TGTGCCAGCTCACGCACCTCCTCAGGACAGGGAAGCACAGATACGCAGTATTTT.

This chain links TRBV10-3 with TRBJ1-1; D possibly corresponds to TRBD1 (5 bases). This CDR3 has 13 amino acids. Per the germline V gene, CDR1 is ENHRY and CDR2 is SYGVKD. Between the trimmed V and J ends, which lost 2 bases and 5 bases, there was a span of 9 bases. The CDR3 loop is CAISEGARTEAFF. CDR3 nucleotides: TGTGCCATCAGTGAGGGGGCGCGAACTGAAGCTTTCTTT.

V and J are TRBV28 and TRBJ2-2, with 11 positions matching TRBD2. This CDR3 is built from 16 residues. With 5 bases clipped from V and 10 bases from J, the junction kept 12 bases outside the gene matches. The germline gives CDR1 MDHEN, CDR2 SYDVKM. CDR3 region: CASSPLAGGAVSELFF. The DNA of the CDR3 is TGTGCCAGCAGTCCCCTAGCGGGGGGCGCGGTCTCGGAGCTGTTTTTT.